The sequence of this T cell receptor (beta chain) was determined in a study of blood T cell repertoires in COVID-19 (TCRdb year 2020). With regard to the full study: The collaborator samples originated in the United States, Italy and Spain and spanned the acute and convalescent phases of COVID-19. A freely available public database, intended as a resource for researchers studying the immune response to SARS-CoV-2, is where the repertoires were released. Where available, HLA class I and class II types were obtained from metadata supplied by the sample provider rather than from assay-based typing. Sample metadata almost always included a de-identified subject ID, COVID-19 status, age in years and sex. The material from the prospective study consisted of cDNA or gDNA derived from T cells, B-cell-depleted T cells, or PBMCs. Samples came from the ongoing ImmuneRACE study (first 160 participants) plus 1,254 subjects from 6 global collaborators. Subjects who had been exposed to COVID-19, were actively infected with it, or had recovered from it provided the deeply sampled blood TCRbeta repertoires that made up the dataset.

V drops 8 bases and J drops 6 bases, leaving 11 bases in between. CDR1 and CDR2 are drawn from the germline V gene: KGHSH, LQKENI. The CDR3, cysteine through phenylalanine, is 12 amino acids long. The read is trimmed to its CDR3 DNA, 36 bases read in frame from base 1. TCRbeta CDR3 regions were amplified from genomic DNA by means of the immunoSEQ Assay, a bias-controlled multiplex PCR. Processing in the source paper ran as follows. The number of nucleated cells in each sample was estimated by amplification of reference gene primers within the assay. To quantify the absolute abundance of each unique TCRbeta CDR3 rearrangement, sequence reads were collapsed and filtered. For each sample, productive Simpson clonality was calculated as the square root of Simpson's diversity index over productive rearrangements. TCRdb mirrors the immuneACCESS table, restricted to in-frame sequences. Some clones are absent from its copies; in checked studies, under half trace to an unresolved V gene, and the reason for the others is unknown. V, J and clone size derive from that table, while D and trimming were established from the DNA sequence. Recorded for this sample are about 160,000 clones; around 89% of them occurred a single time. Of the sample, approximately 3% is held by the ten largest clones.

The study at large found these results: How much clinical and demographic metadata was included differed by source and by participant, and the metadata was provided uncurated.

As to this clone: It lacks a known antigen. Base qualities are missing; no much larger clone stands one base away.

The collaborating institutions used their own protocols to collect whole blood in K2EDTA tubes. For TCRbeta analysis, collaborators shipped samples in one of three forms: frozen whole blood, isolated PBMCs, or DNA extracted from either of those sample types. The TCR originated in a man aged 60 to 69 with acute or convalescent COVID-19. Recombination joined TRBV18 with TRBJ1-5; 6 matching bases give a weak D call of TRBD1. The sample was peripheral blood. At the DNA level, the sequence is TGTGCCAGCCCCCACAGGGCTCAGCCCCAGCATTTT. This codes for CASPHRAQPQHF. Supplemented by the reference TRBV18 and TRBJ1-5 proteins around the CDR3, the complete variable domain is NAGVMQNPRHLVRRRGQEARLRCSPMKGHSHVYWYRQLPEEGLKFMVYLQKENIIDESGMPKERFSAEFPKEGPSILRIQQVVRGDSAAYFCASPHRAQPQHFGDGTRLSIL.